One sample yielded the 11 T cell receptor beta chains listed below, sequenced in a study of blood T cell repertoires in COVID-19 (TCRdb year 2020). The library was generated by the immunoSEQ multiplex PCR assay. Held by TCRdb, this immuneACCESS table contains in-frame sequences only and omits some clones. Under half of the omission traces to an unresolved V gene where checked; the cause of the rest is unknown. In all, the sample holds over 110,000 clones, and over 70% of those were seen once. The ten top clones hold around 1.8% of the sample. Specimen: peripheral blood. Receptor source: a woman in her sixties with acute or convalescent COVID-19.

This clone was observed many times. The V call is TRBV7-2, the J call TRBJ1-5; 7 bases match TRBD1. Germline V gene sequence: CDR1 SGHTA, CDR2 FQGNSA. This CDR3 spans 15 amino acids. After removal of 4 bases from V and 5 bases from J, the junction contained 8 bases not matched to a gene. This CDR3 reads CASSSGQSPYQPQHF. CDR3 nucleotide sequence: TGTGCCAGCAGCTCGGGACAGAGCCCATATCAGCCCCAGCATTTT.

The V call is TRBV28, the J call TRBJ2-1; tentative D call: TRBD2 (6 bases). CDR1 and CDR2 from the germline V gene are MDHEN and SYDVKM. CDR3 length: 15 residues. The germline V and J ends were trimmed by 3 bases and 0 bases, with 9 bases remaining between them. The CDR3 spells CASSFLAASYNEQFF. Written as DNA, the CDR3 is TGTGCCAGCAGTTTCTTAGCGGCCTCCTACAATGAGCAGTTCTTC. Variable domain in full (rest from reference TRBV28 and TRBJ2-1): DVKVTQSSRYLVKRTGEKVFLECVQDMDHENMFWYRQDPGLGLRLIYFSYDVKMKEKGDIPEGYSVSREKKERFSLILESASTNQTSMYLCASSFLAASYNEQFFGPGTRLTVL.

The CDR3 region has the DNA TGTGCCAGCAGCCACTACGGGGATACCTACGAGCAGTACTTC. Translating it yields CASSHYGDTYEQYF. This chain links TRBV9 with TRBJ2-7; TRBD2 might be the D (5 bases). Germline V gene data show CDR1 as SGDLS and CDR2 as YYNGEE. CDR3 length: 14 residues. Trimming took off 4 bases at V and 2 bases at J, with 13 bases between the two ends.

This clone was counted between two and nine times. The rearrangement links TRBV14 to TRBJ2-2; D unclear. Germline V gene sequence: CDR1 SGHDN, CDR2 FVKESK. This CDR3 region has 14 residues. The V gene lost 4 bases and the J gene lost 2 bases, with 8 bases spanning the gap. CDR3 residues: CASSPLGNTGELFF. CDR3 coding DNA: TGTGCCAGCAGCCCGCTCGGTAACACCGGGGAGCTGTTTTTT.

Here the CDR3 reads CASRRQSNTEAFF. The DNA of the CDR3 is TGTGCCAGCAGGAGACAGTCTAACACTGAAGCTTTCTTT. The chain links TRBV27 to TRBJ1-1; the D gene is possibly TRBD1 (5 bases). The germline V and J ends were trimmed by 6 bases and 2 bases, with 10 bases remaining between them. The CDR3 totals 13 residues. Per germline, CDR1 MNHEY and CDR2 SMNVEV (reference sequence).

V and J are TRBV5-1 and TRBJ2-7, with a weak D call TRBD2 (6 bases). The V end lost 4 bases, the J end lost 3 bases, and 11 bases lay between the germline ends. Germline V gene data show CDR1 as SGHRS and CDR2 as YFSETQ. The CDR3 spans 13 residues. Written as DNA, the CDR3 is TGCGCCAGCAGCGGTCTGCGGGGCTACGAGCAGTACTTC. Translated: CASSGLRGYEQYF.

The V and J genes are TRBV19 and TRBJ2-1; no firm D call. Germline-derived CDR1 and CDR2 are LNHDA and SQIVND (reference sequence). The CDR3 is made up of 13 amino acids. The germline V and J ends were trimmed by 5 bases and 6 bases, with 11 bases remaining between them. The CDR3 spells CASSRDFTNEQFF. The CDR3 DNA reads as TGTGCCAGTAGTCGCGACTTTACCAATGAGCAGTTCTTC. Full variable domain (rest looked up from reference TRBV19 and TRBJ2-1): DGGITQSPKYLFRKEGQNVTLSCEQNLNHDAMYWYRQDPGQGLRLIYYSQIVNDFQKGDIAEGYSVSREKKESFPLTVTSAQKNPTAFYLCASSRDFTNEQFFGPGTRLTVL.

The chain links TRBV6-1 to TRBJ2-3; D is ambiguous. Germline V gene lookup returns CDR1 MNHNS and CDR2 SASEGT. Deletions cut 2 bases from V and 3 bases from J, with 12 bases between. The CDR3 contains 15 residues. CDR3 protein: CASSEQFSGTDTQYF. In DNA, the CDR3 is TGTGCCAGCAGTGAACAATTCTCGGGTACAGATACGCAGTATTTT.

The CDR3 spells CASSLKLLEYF. CDR3 nucleotide sequence: TGTGCCAGCAGTTTGAAGCTCCTCGAGTACTTC. The rearrangement uses TRBV27 and TRBJ2-7; D is ambiguous. This CDR3 is built from 11 residues. Germline loops: CDR1 MNHEY, CDR2 SMNVEV (reference sequence). V lost 3 bases, J lost 11 bases, and 11 bases lay in between.

The chain carries TRBV10-3 and TRBJ2-2; D is undetermined. V was cut by 0 bases and J by 6 bases, with 5 bases left in between. CDR1 and CDR2 from the germline V gene are ENHRY and SYGVKD. The CDR3 is made up of 13 amino acids. The DNA for the CDR3 is TGTGCCATCAGTGAGTCGCGGCCCGGGGAGCTGTTTTTT. It translates to CAISESRPGELFF.

In its sample, this clone was seen a few times. The chain has TRBV4-2 and TRBJ1-1; 9 bases align to TRBD1. The junction had 5 bases not matched to a gene; V was cut back by 3 bases and J by 9 bases. This CDR3 spans 13 amino acids. Germline CDR1 LGHNA, CDR2 YNFKEQ. The CDR3 sequence is CASSQNRGLKAFF. The CDR3 DNA follows: TGTGCCAGCAGCCAGAACAGGGGGCTCAAAGCTTTCTTT.